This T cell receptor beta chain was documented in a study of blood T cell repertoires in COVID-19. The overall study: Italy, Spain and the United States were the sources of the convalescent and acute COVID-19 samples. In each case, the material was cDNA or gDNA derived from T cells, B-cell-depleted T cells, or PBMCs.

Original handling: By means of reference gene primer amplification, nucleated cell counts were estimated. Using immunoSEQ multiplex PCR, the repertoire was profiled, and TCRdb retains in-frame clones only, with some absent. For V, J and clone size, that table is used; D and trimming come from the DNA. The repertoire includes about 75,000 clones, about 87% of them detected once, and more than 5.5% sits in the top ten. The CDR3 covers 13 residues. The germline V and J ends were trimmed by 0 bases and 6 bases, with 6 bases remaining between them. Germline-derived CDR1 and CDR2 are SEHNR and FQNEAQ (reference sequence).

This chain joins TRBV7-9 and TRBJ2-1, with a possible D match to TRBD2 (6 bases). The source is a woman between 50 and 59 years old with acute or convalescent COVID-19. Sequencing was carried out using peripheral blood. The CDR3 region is CASSLAGGNEQFF. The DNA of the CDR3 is TGTGCCAGCAGCTTAGCGGGAGGCAATGAGCAGTTCTTC.